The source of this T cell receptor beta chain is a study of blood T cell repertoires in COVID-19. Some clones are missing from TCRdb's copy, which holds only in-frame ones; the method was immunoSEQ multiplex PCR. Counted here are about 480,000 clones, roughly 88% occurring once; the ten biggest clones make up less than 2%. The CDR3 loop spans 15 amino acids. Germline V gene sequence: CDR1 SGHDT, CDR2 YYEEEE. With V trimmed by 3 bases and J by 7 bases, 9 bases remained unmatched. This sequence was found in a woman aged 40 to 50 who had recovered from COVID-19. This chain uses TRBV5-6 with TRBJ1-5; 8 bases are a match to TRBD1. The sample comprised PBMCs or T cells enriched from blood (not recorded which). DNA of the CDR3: TGTGCCAGCAGCTCCCGACTGACAGGGGAGCAGCCCCAGCATTTT. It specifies CASSSRLTGEQPQHF.